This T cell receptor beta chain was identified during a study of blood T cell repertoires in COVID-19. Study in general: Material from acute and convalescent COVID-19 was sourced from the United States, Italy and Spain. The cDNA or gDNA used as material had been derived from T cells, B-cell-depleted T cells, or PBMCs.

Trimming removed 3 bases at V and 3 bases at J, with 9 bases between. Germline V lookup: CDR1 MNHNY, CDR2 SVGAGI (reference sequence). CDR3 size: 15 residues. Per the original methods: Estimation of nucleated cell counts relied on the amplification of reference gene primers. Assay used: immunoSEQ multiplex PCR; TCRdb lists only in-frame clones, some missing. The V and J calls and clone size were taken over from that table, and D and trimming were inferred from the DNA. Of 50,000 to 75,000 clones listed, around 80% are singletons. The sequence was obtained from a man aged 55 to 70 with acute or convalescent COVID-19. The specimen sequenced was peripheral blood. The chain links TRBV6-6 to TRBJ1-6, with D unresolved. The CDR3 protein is CASSYQASYNSPLHF. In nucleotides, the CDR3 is TGTGCCAGCAGTTATCAGGCCAGCTATAATTCACCCCTCCACTTT.